This is a list of T cell receptor beta chains from one sample in a study of T cells in localized non-small cell lung cancer. Libraries were prepared by immunoSEQ multiplex PCR; TCRdb keeps only in-frame clonotypes and omits some of them. Seen here are about 70,000 clones, about nine tenths observed once, and the top ten hold about a fifth. Sequenced material: peripheral blood, taken before any cancer treatment. These receptors all stem from a male donor at least 60 years old with stage III squamous cell lung carcinoma. The CDR3 runs from the conserved cysteine through the conserved F or W. The D gene is left open where the match is weak. Where a row states a size, it is once, few, many or the class of an expanded clone; other rows omit it.

D	size	V	J	CDR3	DNA
TRBD2	-	TRBV9	TRBJ2-2	CASSGGLDLNTGELFF	TGTGCCAGCAGCGGGGGACTAGATCTCAACACCGGGGAGCTGTTTTTT
TRBD1	-	TRBV7-9	TRBJ2-3	CASSPTGAGKYF	TGTGCCAGCAGCCCGACAGGGGCTGGAAAATATTTT
TRBD1	few	TRBV5-8	TRBJ2-4	CASSLHRDRSDLAKNIQYF	TGTGCCAGCAGCTTGCATCGGGACAGGTCCGATCTAGCCAAAAACATTCAGTACTTC
-	-	TRBV5-1	TRBJ2-3	CASSWGSSTDTQYF	TGCGCCAGCAGCTGGGGTTCGTCCACAGATACGCAGTATTTT
-	-	TRBV5-1	TRBJ1-3	CASSSTTFSGNTIYF	TGCGCCAGCAGCTCCACGACCTTCTCTGGAAACACCATATATTTT
-	-	TRBV2	TRBJ2-6	CASSPGFSSGANVLTF	TGTGCCAGCAGCCCAGGGTTCTCCTCTGGGGCCAACGTCCTGACTTTC
-	-	TRBV7-9	TRBJ2-7	CASSLSDYEQYF	TGTGCCAGCAGCTTATCGGACTACGAGCAGTACTTC
TRBD1	-	TRBV6-6	TRBJ1-6	CASSPGQGEAPLHF	TGTGCCAGCAGCCCCGGACAGGGGGAGGCACCCCTCCACTTT
TRBD1	-	TRBV19	TRBJ2-2	CASSRQGSNTGELFF	TGTGCCAGTAGTAGACAGGGGTCGAACACCGGGGAGCTGTTTTTT
TRBD1	-	TRBV29-1	TRBJ2-5	CSVARTGGGETQYF	TGCAGCGTTGCCCGAACAGGGGGCGGGGAGACCCAGTACTTC
-	few	TRBV4-1	TRBJ1-2	CASSQDPSGYGYTF	TGCGCCAGCAGCCAAGACCCCTCCGGGTATGGCTACACCTTC
TRBD2	once	TRBV4-1	TRBJ2-1	CASSHFTGTNNNEQFF	TGCGCCAGCAGCCACTTTACCGGGACTAACAACAATGAGCAGTTCTTC
-	-	TRBV2	TRBJ2-1	CASSESRNGWAYNEQFF	TGTGCCAGCAGTGAATCCCGGAACGGGTGGGCCTACAATGAGCAGTTCTTC
TRBD2	-	TRBV6-5	TRBJ2-3	CASRSGLASQYF	TGTGCCAGCAGATCCGGACTAGCGTCGCAGTATTTT
-	-	TRBV15	TRBJ1-1	CATSRPWTGLDTEAFF	TGTGCCACCAGCAGGCCATGGACGGGGCTGGACACTGAAGCTTTCTTT
TRBD1	-	TRBV5-6	TRBJ1-2	CASSLDRGNYGYTF	TGTGCCAGCAGCTTAGACAGGGGCAACTATGGCTACACCTTC
TRBD1	-	TRBV7-2	TRBJ2-2	CASSLGGTGNTGELFF	TGTGCCAGCAGCTTAGGTGGGACAGGGAACACCGGGGAGCTGTTTTTT
-	few	TRBV5-1	TRBJ1-6	CASSLGGGESPLHF	TGCGCCAGCAGCTTAGGGGGGGGAGAGTCACCCCTCCACTTT
TRBD2	-	TRBV6-1	TRBJ2-1	CASSEASASGASRNEQFF	TGTGCCAGCAGTGAAGCGTCCGCGAGCGGGGCCAGTCGGAATGAGCAGTTCTTC
-	-	TRBV28	TRBJ1-3	CASSFNRVGNTIYF	TGTGCCAGCAGTTTCAACAGGGTTGGAAACACCATATATTTT
TRBD1	-	TRBV25-1	TRBJ1-2	CASSEDRIFYGYTF	TGTGCCAGCAGTGAGGACAGGATATTCTATGGCTACACCTTC
-	-	TRBV5-8	TRBJ2-5	CASSFSGTQYF	TGTGCCAGCAGCTTTTCGGGGACCCAGTACTTC
-	-	TRBV2	TRBJ2-3	CASSSNYASTDTQYF	TGTGCCAGCAGCTCTAACTACGCTAGCACAGATACGCAGTATTTT
-	-	TRBV7-8	TRBJ2-3	CASSYSTGIRADTQYF	TGTGCCAGCAGCTACTCTACGGGGATTCGTGCAGATACGCAGTATTTT
-	-	TRBV5-4	TRBJ2-3	CASSSAGNTDTQYF	TGTGCCAGCAGCTCGGCCGGGAACACAGATACGCAGTATTTT
-	once	TRBV28	TRBJ2-6	CASSPQGGAGANVLTF	TGTGCCAGCAGTCCCCAGGGGGGAGCAGGGGCCAACGTCCTGACTTTC
-	-	TRBV4-1	TRBJ1-5	CASSQDSGVNSNQPQHF	TGCGCCAGCAGCCAAGATTCAGGGGTAAATAGCAATCAGCCCCAGCATTTT
TRBD1	-	TRBV6-5	TRBJ2-3	CASSPQGASTDTQYF	TGTGCCAGCAGTCCTCAGGGGGCCAGCACAGATACGCAGTATTTT
-	few	TRBV7-2	TRBJ1-2	CASSTTGGFNYGYTF	TGTGCCAGCAGCACCACCGGGGGCTTTAACTATGGCTACACCTTC
TRBD1	-	TRBV4-1	TRBJ1-1	CASSHGQALPTF	TGCGCCAGCAGCCACGGACAGGCCTTACCGACTTTC
-	-	TRBV18	TRBJ2-6	CASSPFIASSGANVLTF	TGTGCCAGCTCACCATTCATCGCCAGCTCTGGGGCCAACGTCCTGACTTTC
TRBD2	-	TRBV10-3	TRBJ2-2	CAISTSAGVADTGELFF	TGTGCCATCAGTACATCAGCGGGGGTCGCGGACACCGGGGAGCTGTTTTTT
TRBD1	few	TRBV5-1	TRBJ2-5	CASRYRGEPETQYF	TGCGCCAGCAGATACAGGGGAGAACCGGAGACCCAGTACTTC
-	-	TRBV30	TRBJ2-1	CAWSVGPRYEQFF	TGTGCCTGGAGTGTGGGCCCCAGATATGAGCAGTTCTTC
TRBD1	-	TRBV5-6	TRBJ2-7	CASSLYGTGTYEQYF	TGTGCCAGCAGCTTGTACGGGACAGGGACCTACGAGCAGTACTTC
-	-	TRBV18	TRBJ1-2	CASSPTVQSFYGYTF	TGTGCCAGCTCACCGACAGTTCAAAGCTTCTATGGCTACACCTTC
TRBD1	-	TRBV6-1	TRBJ2-7	CASSEVRSRGRNYEQYF	TGTGCCAGCAGTGAAGTGAGGTCCAGGGGGCGGAATTACGAGCAGTACTTC
TRBD1	few	TRBV5-1	TRBJ1-6	CASSSGTGLYNSPLHF	TGCGCCAGCAGCTCAGGGACAGGACTCTATAATTCACCCCTCCACTTT
-	-	TRBV28	TRBJ1-1	CASSLSRGRNTEAFF	TGTGCCAGCAGTTTATCGCGGGGTAGGAACACTGAAGCTTTCTTT
TRBD1	-	TRBV6-5	TRBJ1-2	CASRYRDRGYGYTF	TGTGCCAGCAGATACCGGGACAGGGGCTATGGCTACACCTTC
TRBD2	-	TRBV10-3	TRBJ2-5	CAVRPTGGETQYF	TGTGCCGTACGCCCTACGGGAGGGGAGACCCAGTACTTC
-	-	TRBV14	TRBJ1-2	CASSQAGDYGYTF	TGTGCCAGCAGCCAAGCTGGGGACTATGGCTACACCTTC
TRBD1	-	TRBV6-6	TRBJ1-6	CASSYGQGGNSPLHF	TGTGCCAGCAGTTACGGACAGGGAGGAAATTCACCCCTCCACTTT
-	-	TRBV18	TRBJ1-4	CASSPDTGREKLFF	TGTGCCAGCTCACCAGACACGGGAAGGGAAAAACTGTTTTTT
-	-	TRBV6-1	TRBJ2-5	CAVSGPAETQYF	TGTGCCGTCTCCGGCCCGGCGGAGACCCAGTACTTC
TRBD1	-	TRBV4-2	TRBJ1-5	CASSQGTTGGSNQPQHF	TGTGCCAGCAGCCAGGGGACGACAGGGGGTAGCAATCAGCCCCAGCATTTT
TRBD1	-	TRBV9	TRBJ1-2	CASSTGTGGAFSSGYTF	TGTGCCAGCAGCACCGGGACAGGGGGCGCCTTTTCCTCCGGCTACACCTTC
-	-	TRBV18	TRBJ1-2	CASSPTDSYGYTF	TGTGCCAGCTCCCCGACAGATTCCTATGGCTACACCTTC
-	-	TRBV2	TRBJ1-5	CASSLEFFGNQPQHF	TGTGCCAGCAGTCTAGAGTTTTTTGGCAATCAGCCCCAGCATTTT